This TCR beta chain was profiled in a study of T cell responses to AZD1222 COVID-19 vaccine. The wider study: Both about-4-week and about-12-week second-dose recipients were combined.

Measured with immunoSEQ multiplex PCR; TCRdb has only the in-frame clones, and not every one. Altogether about 150,000 clones are present, about 89% being singletons, with the ten largest covering 4.5% to 6%. V shed 4 bases and J shed 0 bases, with 14 bases lying between them. This CDR3 spans 16 amino acids. Germline V gene sequence: CDR1 MNHEY, CDR2 SVGAGI. Regarding the study as a whole: Mostly white British, mostly female donors; authors suggested clonal diversity may be underestimated. Along spike, vaccine-associated CD4 TCRs were found throughout, with dominance at 160-218 and 743-854. Repertoire sampling occurred only after the peak T cell response.

Regarding this clone: Its antigen is not identified.

The rearrangement joins TRBV6-5 to TRBJ2-3; D is unresolved. Here the sequenced sample was peripheral blood, taken on day 0 of AZD1222 vaccination. The receptor comes from an adult in good health. The CDR3 loop is CASSSSVLRSTDTQYF. In DNA, the CDR3 is TGTGCCAGCAGTTCCTCGGTGCTACGGAGCACAGATACGCAGTATTTT.